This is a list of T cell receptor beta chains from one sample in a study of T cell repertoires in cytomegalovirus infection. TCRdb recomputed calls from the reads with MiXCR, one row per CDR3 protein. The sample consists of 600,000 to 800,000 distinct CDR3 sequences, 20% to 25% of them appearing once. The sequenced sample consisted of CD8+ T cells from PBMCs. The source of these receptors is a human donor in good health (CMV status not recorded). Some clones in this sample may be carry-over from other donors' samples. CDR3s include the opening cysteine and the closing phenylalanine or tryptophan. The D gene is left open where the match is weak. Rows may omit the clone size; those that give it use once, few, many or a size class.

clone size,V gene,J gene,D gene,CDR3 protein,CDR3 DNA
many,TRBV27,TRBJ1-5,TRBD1,CASSSAHRGTNQPQHF,TGTGCCAGCAGTTCCGCCCACAGGGGGACCAATCAGCCCCAGCATTTT
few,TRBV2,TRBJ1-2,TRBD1,CASSDGTANSNYGYTF,TGTGCCAGCAGTGACGGGACAGCGAATTCTAACTATGGCTACACCTTC
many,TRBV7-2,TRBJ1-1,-,CASSLAQIMNTEAFF,TGTGCCAGCAGCTTAGCTCAGATTATGAACACTGAAGCTTTCTTT
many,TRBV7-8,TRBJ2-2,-,CASSSLVTANTGELFF,TGTGCCAGCAGCTCTCTGGTGACAGCGAACACCGGGGAGCTGTTTTTT
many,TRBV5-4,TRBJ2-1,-,CASSLVNRRYGNEQFF,TGTGCCAGCAGCTTGGTCAACAGGCGGTACGGCAATGAGCAGTTCTTC
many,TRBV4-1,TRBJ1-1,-,CASSQDPGLNTEAFF,TGTGCCAGCAGCCAAGATCCAGGGCTGAACACTGAAGCTTTCTTT
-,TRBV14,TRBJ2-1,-,CASSQEVVLNEQFF,TGTGCCAGCAGCCAAGAAGTAGTCTTGAATGAGCAGTTCTTC
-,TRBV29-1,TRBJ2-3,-,CSALSPSDTQYF,TGCAGCGCACTATCCCCTTCAGATACGCAGTATTTT
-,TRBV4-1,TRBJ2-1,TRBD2,CASSQFQRGDYNEQFF,TGCGCCAGCAGCCAATTTCAGCGGGGGGACTACAATGAGCAGTTCTTC
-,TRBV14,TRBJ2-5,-,CASSQERFQGTQYF,TGTGCCAGCAGCCAAGAAAGGTTTCAAGGGACCCAGTACTTC
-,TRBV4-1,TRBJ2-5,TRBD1,CASSHPTGGIETQYF,TGCGCCAGCAGCCACCCGACAGGGGGCATTGAGACCCAGTACTTC
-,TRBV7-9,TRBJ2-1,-,CASSPPLGGPYNEQFF,TGTGCCAGCAGCCCCCCATTAGGGGGGCCCTACAATGAGCAGTTCTTC
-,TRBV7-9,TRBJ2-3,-,CASSTPRAGPPPDTQYF,TGTGCCAGCAGTACCCCTCGGGCGGGCCCACCCCCAGATACGCAGTATTTT
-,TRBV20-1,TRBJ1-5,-,CSARFPTVNQPQHF,TGCAGTGCTAGATTCCCGACAGTCAATCAGCCCCAGCATTTT
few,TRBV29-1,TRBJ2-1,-,CSVDGFTYNEQFF,TGCAGCGTTGACGGATTTACCTACAATGAGCAGTTCTTC
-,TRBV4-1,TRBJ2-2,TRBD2,CASSQDGIAGGTAGELFF,TGTGCCAGCAGCCAAGATGGGATAGCGGGGGGGACCGCCGGGGAGCTGTTTTTT
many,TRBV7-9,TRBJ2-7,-,CASSASDEQYF,TGTGCCAGCAGCGCCTCCGACGAGCAGTACTTC
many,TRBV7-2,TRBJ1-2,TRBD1,CASSLNPTPGQRTYGYTF,TGTGCCAGCAGCTTAAACCCAACACCGGGACAGAGGACCTATGGCTACACCTTC
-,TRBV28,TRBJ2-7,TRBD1,CASGEPGQGLSEQYF,TGTGCCAGCGGGGAACCGGGACAGGGTTTATCCGAGCAGTACTTC
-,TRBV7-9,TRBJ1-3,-,CASSRGGENTIYF,TGTGCCAGCAGCCGAGGGGGTGAAAACACCATATATTTT
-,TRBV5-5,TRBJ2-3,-,CASSSYPQGSDTQYF,TGTGCCAGCAGCTCTTACCCACAGGGATCAGATACGCAGTATTTT
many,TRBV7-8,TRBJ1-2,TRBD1,CASSFQPTGFNYGYTF,TGTGCCAGCAGCTTCCAGCCGACAGGGTTTAACTATGGCTACACCTTC
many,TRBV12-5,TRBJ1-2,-,CASGFSGTPTNYGYTF,TGTGCTAGTGGTTTTTCCGGGACACCTACTAACTATGGCTACACCTTC
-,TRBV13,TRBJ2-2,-,CASSLTEYTGELFF,TGTGCCAGCAGCTTAACAGAGTACACCGGGGAGCTGTTTTTT
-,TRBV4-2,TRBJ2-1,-,CASSPPEGYNEQFF,TGTGCCAGCAGCCCTCCGGAGGGGTACAATGAGCAGTTCTTC
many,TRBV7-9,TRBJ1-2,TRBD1,CASSKDRGGYTF,TGTGCCAGCAGCAAAGACAGGGGAGGCTACACCTTC
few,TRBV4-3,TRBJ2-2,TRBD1,CASSQYIPGTGDMTGELFF,TGCGCCAGCAGCCAGTACATTCCCGGGACAGGGGATATGACCGGGGAGCTGTTTTTT
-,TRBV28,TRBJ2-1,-,CASSLRGTLGNEQFF,TGTGCCAGCAGTTTACGCGGGACTCTAGGCAATGAGCAGTTCTTC
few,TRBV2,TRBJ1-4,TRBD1,CASWTGEHEKLFF,TGTGCCAGCTGGACAGGGGAACATGAAAAACTGTTTTTT
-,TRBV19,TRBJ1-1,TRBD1,CASTPGTGGNWEAFF,TGTGCCAGTACCCCGGGGACAGGGGGCAATTGGGAAGCTTTCTTT
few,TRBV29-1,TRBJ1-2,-,CSVEDQGRTDGGYVLGYTF,TGCAGCGTTGAAGATCAGGGACGGACGGATGGTGGCTATGTGTTGGGCTACACCTTC
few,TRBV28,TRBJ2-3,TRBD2,CASSLRTGEGPERTTSTDTQYF,TGTGCCAGCAGTTTACGAACTGGGGAGGGGCCTGAAAGGACAACTAGCACAGATACGCAGTATTTT
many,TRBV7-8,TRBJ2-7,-,CASSMIPGYEQYF,TGTGCCAGCAGCATGATACCAGGCTACGAGCAGTACTTC
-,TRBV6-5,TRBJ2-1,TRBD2,CASSWRGGVNEQFF,TGTGCCAGCAGTTGGCGGGGGGGCGTCAATGAGCAGTTCTTC
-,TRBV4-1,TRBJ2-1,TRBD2,CASSQGLAGAGHEQFF,TGCGCCAGCAGCCAGGGACTAGCGGGGGCGGGCCATGAGCAGTTCTTC
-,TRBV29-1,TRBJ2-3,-,CSVAALSSTDTQYF,TGCAGCGTCGCCGCTCTTTCTAGCACAGATACGCAGTATTTT
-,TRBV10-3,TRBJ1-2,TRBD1,CAISEKTGDGYTF,TGTGCCATCAGTGAAAAGACAGGGGACGGCTACACCTTC
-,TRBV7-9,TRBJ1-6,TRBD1,CASSLGLRQGAGSPLHF,TGTGCCAGCAGCTTGGGATTAAGACAGGGGGCGGGATCACCCCTCCACTTT
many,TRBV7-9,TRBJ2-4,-,CASSFDGPAKNIQYF,TGTGCCAGCAGCTTCGATGGGCCAGCCAAAAACATTCAGTACTTC
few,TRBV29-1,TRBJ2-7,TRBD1,CSVLGDRGYEQYF,TGCAGCGTTCTGGGGGACAGGGGTTACGAGCAGTACTTC
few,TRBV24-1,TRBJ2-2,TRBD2,CATAGGGSGELFF,TGTGCCACCGCCGGGGGAGGGTCCGGGGAGCTGTTTTTT
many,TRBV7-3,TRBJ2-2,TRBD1,CASSWTGNTGELFF,TGTGCCAGCAGTTGGACAGGGAACACCGGGGAGCTGTTTTTT
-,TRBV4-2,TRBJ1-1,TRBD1,CASSQRTGVNTEAFF,TGTGCCAGCAGCCAGAGGACAGGAGTGAACACTGAAGCTTTCTTT
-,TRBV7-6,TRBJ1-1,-,CASSLDHIEDFF,TGTGCCAGCAGCTTAGACCACATTGAAGATTTCTTT
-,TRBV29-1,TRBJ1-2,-,CSVEAVGDTSRLREGYTF,TGCAGCGTTGAAGCGGTAGGGGACACTAGCCGGCTAAGGGAGGGCTACACCTTC
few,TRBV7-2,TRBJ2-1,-,CASSPRTRNEQFF,TGTGCCAGCAGCCCACGAACGAGGAATGAGCAGTTCTTC
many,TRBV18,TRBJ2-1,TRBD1,CASTHGVGQGVFEQFF,TGTGCCAGCACTCATGGCGTCGGACAGGGGGTGTTTGAGCAGTTCTTC
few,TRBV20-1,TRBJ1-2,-,CSARDQGRNYGYTF,TGCAGTGCTAGAGATCAAGGTCGCAACTATGGCTACACCTTC